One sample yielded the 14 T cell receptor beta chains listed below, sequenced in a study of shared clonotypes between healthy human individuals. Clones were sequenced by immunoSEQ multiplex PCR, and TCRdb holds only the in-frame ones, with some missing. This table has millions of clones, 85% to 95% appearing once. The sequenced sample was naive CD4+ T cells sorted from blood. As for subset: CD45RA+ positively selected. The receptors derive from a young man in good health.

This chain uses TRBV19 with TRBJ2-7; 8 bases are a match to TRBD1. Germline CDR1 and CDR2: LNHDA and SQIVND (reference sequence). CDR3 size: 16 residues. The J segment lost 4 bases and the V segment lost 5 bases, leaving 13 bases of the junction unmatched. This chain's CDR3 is CASSPRDRWPGYEQYF. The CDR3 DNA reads TGTGCCAGTAGTCCCCGGGACAGGTGGCCGGGGTACGAGCAGTACTTC.

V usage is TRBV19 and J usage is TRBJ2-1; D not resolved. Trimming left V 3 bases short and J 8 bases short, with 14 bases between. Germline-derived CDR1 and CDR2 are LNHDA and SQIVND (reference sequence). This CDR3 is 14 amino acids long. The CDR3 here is CASSMGTVRYEQFF. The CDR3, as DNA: TGTGCCAGTAGTATGGGCACCGTGCGGTATGAGCAGTTCTTC.

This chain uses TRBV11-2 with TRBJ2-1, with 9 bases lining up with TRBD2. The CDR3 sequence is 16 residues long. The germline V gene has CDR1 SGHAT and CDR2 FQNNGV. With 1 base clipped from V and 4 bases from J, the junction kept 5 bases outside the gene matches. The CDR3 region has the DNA TGTGCCAGCAGCTTAGTTGCGGGGGGGCCTTACAATGAGCAGTTCTTC. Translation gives CASSLVAGGPYNEQFF.

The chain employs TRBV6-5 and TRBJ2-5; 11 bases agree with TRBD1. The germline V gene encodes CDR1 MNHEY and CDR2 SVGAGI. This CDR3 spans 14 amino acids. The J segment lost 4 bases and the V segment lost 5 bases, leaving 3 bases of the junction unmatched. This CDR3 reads CASSPGQGGETQYF. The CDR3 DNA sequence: TGTGCCAGCAGTCCGGGACAGGGGGGAGAGACCCAGTACTTC.

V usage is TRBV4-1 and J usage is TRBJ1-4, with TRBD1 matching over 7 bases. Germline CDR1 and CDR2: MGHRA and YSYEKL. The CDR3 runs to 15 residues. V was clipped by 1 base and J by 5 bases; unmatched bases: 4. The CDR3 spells CASSQAGQRNEKLFF. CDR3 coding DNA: TGCGCCAGCAGCCAAGCGGGACAGAGAAATGAAAAACTGTTTTTT.

CDR3 in amino acids: CASSFLAGGSYNEQFF. DNA of the CDR3: TGTGCCAGCAGCTTCCTAGCGGGGGGCTCCTACAATGAGCAGTTCTTC. The chain carries TRBV5-4 and TRBJ2-1, with 11 bases identical to TRBD2. Trimming removed 2 bases from V and 0 bases from J; junction bases left unmatched: 1. The CDR3 contains 16 residues. Germline V gene sequence: CDR1 SGHNT, CDR2 YYREEE (reference sequence).

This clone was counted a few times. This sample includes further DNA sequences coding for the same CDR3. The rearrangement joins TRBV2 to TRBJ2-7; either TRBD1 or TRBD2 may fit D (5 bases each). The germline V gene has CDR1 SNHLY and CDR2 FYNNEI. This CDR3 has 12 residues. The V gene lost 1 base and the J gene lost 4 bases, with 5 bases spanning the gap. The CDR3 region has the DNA TGTGCCAGCAGTGAAGGGGGGTACGAGCAGTACTTC. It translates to CASSEGGYEQYF.

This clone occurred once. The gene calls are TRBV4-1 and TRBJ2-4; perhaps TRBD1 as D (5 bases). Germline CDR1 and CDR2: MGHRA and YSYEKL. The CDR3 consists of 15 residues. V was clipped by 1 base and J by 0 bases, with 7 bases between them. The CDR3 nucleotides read TGCGCCAGCAGCCAAGCAGGGTTAGCCAAAAACATTCAGTACTTC. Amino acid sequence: CASSQAGLAKNIQYF.

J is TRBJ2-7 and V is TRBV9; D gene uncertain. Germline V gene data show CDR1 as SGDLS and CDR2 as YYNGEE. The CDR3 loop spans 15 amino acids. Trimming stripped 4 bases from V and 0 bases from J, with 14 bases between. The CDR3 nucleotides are TGTGCCAGCAGCCCCCGTGAACCCAGCTCCTACGAGCAGTACTTC. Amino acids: CASSPREPSSYEQYF.

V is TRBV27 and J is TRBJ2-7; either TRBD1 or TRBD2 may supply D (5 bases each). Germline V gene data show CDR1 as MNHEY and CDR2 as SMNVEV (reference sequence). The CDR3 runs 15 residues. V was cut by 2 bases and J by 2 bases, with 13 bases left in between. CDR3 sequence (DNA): TGTGCCAGCAGTTTAAAAGGGAAGGGACCCTACGAGCAGTACTTC. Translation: CASSLKGKGPYEQYF.

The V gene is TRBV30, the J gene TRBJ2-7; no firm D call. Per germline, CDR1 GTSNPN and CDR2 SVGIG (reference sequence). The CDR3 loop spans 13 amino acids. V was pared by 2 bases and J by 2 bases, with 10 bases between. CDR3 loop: CAWSRGPAYEQYF. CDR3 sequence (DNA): TGTGCCTGGAGTCGAGGCCCTGCCTACGAGCAGTACTTC.

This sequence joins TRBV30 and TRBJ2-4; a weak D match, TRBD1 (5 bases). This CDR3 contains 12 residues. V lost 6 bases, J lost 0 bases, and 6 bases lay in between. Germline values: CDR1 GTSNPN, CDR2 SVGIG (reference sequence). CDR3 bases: TGTGCCTGCAGGGAAGCCAAAAACATTCAGTACTTC. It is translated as CACREAKNIQYF.

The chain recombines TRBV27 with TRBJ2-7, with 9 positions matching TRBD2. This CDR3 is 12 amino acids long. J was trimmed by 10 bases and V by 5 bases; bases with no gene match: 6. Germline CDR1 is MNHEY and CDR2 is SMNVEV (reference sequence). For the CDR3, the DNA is TGTGCCAGCAGTCGCCCTAGCGGGGCTCAGTACTTC. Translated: CASSRPSGAQYF.

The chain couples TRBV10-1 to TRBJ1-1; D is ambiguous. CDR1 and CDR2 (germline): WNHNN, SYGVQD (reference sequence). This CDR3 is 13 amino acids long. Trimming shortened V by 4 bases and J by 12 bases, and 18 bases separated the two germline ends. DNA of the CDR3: TGCGCCAGCAGTGCCAGCCCGGGCGGGGAGACTTTCTTT. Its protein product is CASSASPGGETFF.